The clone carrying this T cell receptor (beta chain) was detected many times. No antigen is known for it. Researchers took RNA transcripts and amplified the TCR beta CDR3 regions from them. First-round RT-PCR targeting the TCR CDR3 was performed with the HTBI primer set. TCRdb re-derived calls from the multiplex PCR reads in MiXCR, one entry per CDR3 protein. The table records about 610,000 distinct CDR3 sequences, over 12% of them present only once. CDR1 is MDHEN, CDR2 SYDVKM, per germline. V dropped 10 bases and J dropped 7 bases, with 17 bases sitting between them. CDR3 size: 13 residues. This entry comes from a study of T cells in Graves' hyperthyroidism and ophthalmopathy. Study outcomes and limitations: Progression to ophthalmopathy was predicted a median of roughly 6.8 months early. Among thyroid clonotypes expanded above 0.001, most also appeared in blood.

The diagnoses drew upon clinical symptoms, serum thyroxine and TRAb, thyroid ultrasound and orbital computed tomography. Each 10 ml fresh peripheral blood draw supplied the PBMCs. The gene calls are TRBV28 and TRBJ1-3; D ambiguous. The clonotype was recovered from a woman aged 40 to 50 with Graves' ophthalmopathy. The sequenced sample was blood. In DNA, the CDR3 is TGTGCCACGACGGGCTTCTACGTGAACACCATATATTTT. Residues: CATTGFYVNTIYF. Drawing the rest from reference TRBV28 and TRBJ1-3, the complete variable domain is DVKVTQSSRYLVKRTGEKVFLECVQDMDHENMFWYRQDPGLGLRLIYFSYDVKMKEKGDIPEGYSVSREKKERFSLILESASTNQTSMYLCATTGFYVNTIYFGEGSWLTVV.